These T cell receptor beta chains were read from a single sample in a study of blood T cell repertoires in COVID-19. Only in-frame clones appear in the TCRdb table, and some are missing; sequencing was by immunoSEQ multiplex PCR. Of about 34,000 clones in the sample, approximately 81% were seen once. Sequenced input: peripheral blood. All receptors come from a man aged 65 to 79 with COVID-19, enrolled during active disease. CDR3s include the opening cysteine and the closing phenylalanine or tryptophan. The D gene is left open where the match is weak.

>TRBJ2-4|TRBD1|TRBV19
CASSGTARLAKNIQYF
>TRBJ1-2|TRBD1|TRBV7-3
CASSSVPGQIDGYTF
>TRBJ1-6|TRBD1|TRBV19
CASSAEDRGHSPLHF
>TRBJ2-2|.|TRBV11-2
CASSPNIGELFF
>TRBJ1-2|TRBD1|TRBV6-5
CASSYYRGRGGYTF
>TRBJ1-5|.|TRBV10-1
CASSEEDPGEPQHF
>TRBJ2-2|.|TRBV11-2
CASSLYSTGELFF
>TRBJ1-3|.|TRBV7-2
CASSAGLNTGNTIYF
>TRBJ2-4|.|TRBV19
CASSNYHQGSIQYF
>TRBJ2-5|.|TRBV2
CASSVQGDGETQYF